This T cell receptor beta chain was recovered during a study of blood T cell repertoires in COVID-19. Study summary: Specimens from acute and convalescent COVID-19 originated in the United States, Italy and Spain.

Individuals aged about 18 to 89 years were recruited from 24 US areas. Cohort placement rested on clinical history that participants reported themselves. Trimming removed 6 bases from V and 6 bases from J; junction bases left unmatched: 15. Germline V gives CDR1 MDHEN, CDR2 SYDVKM. The CDR3 has 16 amino acids. As originally analysed: Reference gene primer amplification gave estimated nucleated cell counts. The table came from immunoSEQ multiplex PCR; TCRdb's copy has only in-frame clones and leaves some out. V and J calls and clone size are copied from that table; D and trimming were computed from the DNA. The data contain hundreds of thousands of clones, 87% of them seen just once; the ten biggest clones take up around 6%.

The V call is TRBV28, the J call TRBJ2-7, with 9 bases aligning to TRBD2. Sequencing was performed on PBMCs or T cells enriched from blood (not recorded which). The clonotype originates from a woman aged 25 to 45 with acute COVID-19. The CDR3 loop reads CASSSPWLAGKGEQYF. The CDR3 DNA reads TGTGCCAGCAGCTCCCCGTGGCTAGCGGGGAAGGGCGAGCAGTACTTC. Together with reference TRBV28 and TRBJ2-7, the CDR3 gives the full variable domain: DVKVTQSSRYLVKRTGEKVFLECVQDMDHENMFWYRQDPGLGLRLIYFSYDVKMKEKGDIPEGYSVSREKKERFSLILESASTNQTSMYLCASSSPWLAGKGEQYFGPGTRLTVT.